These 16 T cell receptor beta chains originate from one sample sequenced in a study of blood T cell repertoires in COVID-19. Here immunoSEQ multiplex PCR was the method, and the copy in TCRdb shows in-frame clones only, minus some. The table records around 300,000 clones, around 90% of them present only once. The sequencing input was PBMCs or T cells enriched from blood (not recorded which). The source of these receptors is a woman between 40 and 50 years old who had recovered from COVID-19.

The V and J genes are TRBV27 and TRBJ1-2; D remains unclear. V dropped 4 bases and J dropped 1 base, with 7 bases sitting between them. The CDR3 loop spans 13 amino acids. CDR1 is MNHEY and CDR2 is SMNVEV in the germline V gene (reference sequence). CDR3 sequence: CASSSQINYGYTF. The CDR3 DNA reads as TGTGCCAGCAGTTCACAGATTAACTATGGCTACACCTTC.

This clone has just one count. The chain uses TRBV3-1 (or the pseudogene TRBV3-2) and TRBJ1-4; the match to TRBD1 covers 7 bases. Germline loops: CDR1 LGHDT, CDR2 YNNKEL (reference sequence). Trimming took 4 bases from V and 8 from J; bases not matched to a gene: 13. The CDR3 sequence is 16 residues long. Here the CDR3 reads CASSPTRQGSFEKLFF. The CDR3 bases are TGTGCCAGCAGCCCCACCCGACAGGGAAGTTTCGAAAAACTGTTTTTT.

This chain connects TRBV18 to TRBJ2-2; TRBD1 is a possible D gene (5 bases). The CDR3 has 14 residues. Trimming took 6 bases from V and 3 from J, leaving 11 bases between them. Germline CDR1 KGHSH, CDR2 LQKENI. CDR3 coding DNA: TGTGCCAGCTCGCCCGACAGATACACCGGGGAGCTGTTTTTT. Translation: CASSPDRYTGELFF.

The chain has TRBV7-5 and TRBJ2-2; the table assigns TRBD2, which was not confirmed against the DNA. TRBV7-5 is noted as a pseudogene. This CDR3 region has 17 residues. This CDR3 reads CARTVLAGGPYTGELFF. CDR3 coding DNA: TGTGCCAGAACGGTTCTAGCGGGAGGGCCCTACACCGGGGAGCTGTTTTTT.

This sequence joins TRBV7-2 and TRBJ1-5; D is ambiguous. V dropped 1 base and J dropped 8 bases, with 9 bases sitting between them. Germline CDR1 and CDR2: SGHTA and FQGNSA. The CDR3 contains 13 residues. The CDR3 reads CASSLDLQKPQHF. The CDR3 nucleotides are TGTGCCAGCAGCTTAGACCTACAGAAGCCCCAGCATTTT.

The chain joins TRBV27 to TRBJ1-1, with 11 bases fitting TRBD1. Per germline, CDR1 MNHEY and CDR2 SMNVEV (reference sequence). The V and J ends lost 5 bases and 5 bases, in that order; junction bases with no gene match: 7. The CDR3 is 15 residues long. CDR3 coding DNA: TGTGCCAGCAGTCTGCGGACAGGGGGCAATACTGAAGCTTTCTTT. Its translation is CASSLRTGGNTEAFF.

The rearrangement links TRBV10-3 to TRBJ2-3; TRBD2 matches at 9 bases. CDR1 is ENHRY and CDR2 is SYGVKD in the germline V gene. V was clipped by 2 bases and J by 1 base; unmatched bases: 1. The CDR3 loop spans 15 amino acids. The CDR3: CAISEPSGGTDTQYF. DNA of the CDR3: TGTGCCATCAGTGAGCCTAGCGGGGGCACAGATACGCAGTATTTT.

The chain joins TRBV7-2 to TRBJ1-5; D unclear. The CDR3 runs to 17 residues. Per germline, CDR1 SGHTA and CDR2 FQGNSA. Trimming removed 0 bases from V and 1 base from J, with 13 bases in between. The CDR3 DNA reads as TGTGCCAGCAGCTTAGCCACCTACGCGGGGAGCAATCAGCCCCAGCATTTT. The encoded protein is CASSLATYAGSNQPQHF. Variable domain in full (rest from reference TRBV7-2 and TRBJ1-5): GAGVSQSPSNKVTEKGKDVELRCDPISGHTALYWYRQSLGQGLEFLIYFQGNSAPDKSGLPSDRFSAERTGGSVSTLTIQRTQQEDSAVYLCASSLATYAGSNQPQHFGDGTRLSIL.

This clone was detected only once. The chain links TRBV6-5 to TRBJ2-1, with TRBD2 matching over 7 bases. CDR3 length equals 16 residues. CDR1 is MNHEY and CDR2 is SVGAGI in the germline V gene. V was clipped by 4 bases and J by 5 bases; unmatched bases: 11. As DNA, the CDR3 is TGTGCCAGCAGTTGGGTTCGGGCTAGCGGCAACAATGAGCAGTTCTTC. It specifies CASSWVRASGNNEQFF.

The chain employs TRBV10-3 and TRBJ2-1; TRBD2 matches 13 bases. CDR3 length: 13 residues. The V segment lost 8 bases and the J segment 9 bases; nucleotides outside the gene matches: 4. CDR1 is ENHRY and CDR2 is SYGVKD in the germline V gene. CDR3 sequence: CAIGLAGEVEQFF. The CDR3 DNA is TGTGCCATCGGACTAGCGGGAGAGGTTGAGCAGTTCTTC.

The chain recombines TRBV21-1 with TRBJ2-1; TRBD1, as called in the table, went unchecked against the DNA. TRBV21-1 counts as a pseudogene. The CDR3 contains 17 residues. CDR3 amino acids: CASSRGTDKSSYNEQFF. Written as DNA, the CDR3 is TGTGCCAGCAGCAGGGGGACAGATAAGAGCTCCTACAATGAGCAGTTCTTC.

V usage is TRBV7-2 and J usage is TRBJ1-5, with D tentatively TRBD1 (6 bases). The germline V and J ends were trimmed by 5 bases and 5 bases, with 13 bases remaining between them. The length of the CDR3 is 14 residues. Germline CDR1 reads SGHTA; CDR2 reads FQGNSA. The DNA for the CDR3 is TGTGCCAGCAGCGAACAGGGATCGTATCAGCCCCAGCATTTT. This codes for CASSEQGSYQPQHF.

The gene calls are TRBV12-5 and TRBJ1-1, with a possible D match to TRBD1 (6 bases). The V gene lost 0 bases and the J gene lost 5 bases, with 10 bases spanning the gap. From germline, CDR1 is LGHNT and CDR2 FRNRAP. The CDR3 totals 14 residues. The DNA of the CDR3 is TGTGCTAGTGGTTTGGTAGGGGGTGGTACTGAAGCTTTCTTT. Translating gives CASGLVGGGTEAFF.

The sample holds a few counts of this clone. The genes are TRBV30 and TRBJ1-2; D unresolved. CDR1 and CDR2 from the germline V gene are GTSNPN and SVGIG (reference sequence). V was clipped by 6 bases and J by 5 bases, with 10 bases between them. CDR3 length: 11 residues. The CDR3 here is CACRIAYGYTF. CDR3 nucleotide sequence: TGTGCCTGTAGAATTGCTTATGGCTACACCTTC. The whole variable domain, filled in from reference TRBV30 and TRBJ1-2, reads SQTIHQWPATLVQPVGSPLSLECTVEGTSNPNLYWYRQAAGRGLQLLFYSVGIGQISSEVPQNLSASRPQDRQFILSSKKLLLSDSGFYLCACRIAYGYTFGSGTRLTVV.

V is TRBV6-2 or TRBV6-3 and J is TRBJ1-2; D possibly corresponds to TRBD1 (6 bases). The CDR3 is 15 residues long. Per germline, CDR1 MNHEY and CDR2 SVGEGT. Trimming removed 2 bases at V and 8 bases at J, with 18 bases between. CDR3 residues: CASSYGQWGPGGYTF. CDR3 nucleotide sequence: TGTGCCAGCAGTTACGGCCAGTGGGGGCCAGGCGGCTACACCTTC.

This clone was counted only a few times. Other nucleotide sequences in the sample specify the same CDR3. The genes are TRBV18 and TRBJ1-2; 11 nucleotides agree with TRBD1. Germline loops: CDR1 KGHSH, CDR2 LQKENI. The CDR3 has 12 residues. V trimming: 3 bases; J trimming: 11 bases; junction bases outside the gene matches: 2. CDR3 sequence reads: CASSPGQGGYTF. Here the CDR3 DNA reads TGTGCCAGCTCACCGGGACAGGGGGGATACACCTTC.